The subject of this entry is one T cell receptor beta chain. The length of the CDR3 is 12 residues. Germline CDR1 is SGHAT and CDR2 is FQNNGV. Trimming cost V 2 bases and J 6 bases, with 6 bases left between them. The table came from immunoSEQ multiplex PCR; TCRdb's copy has only in-frame clones and leaves some out. This table has 16,000 or so clones, 75% to 90% appearing once. This sample was included in a study of immune evolution from preneoplasia to lung adenocarcinoma. The chain joins TRBV11-2 to TRBJ2-3, with D maybe TRBD2 (5 bases). Sample: FFPE invasive lung adenocarcinoma tissue. This receptor was identified in a person aged 70 to 79 with invasive lung adenocarcinoma. The CDR3 bases are TGTGCCAGCAGCTTAATAGCGGATACGCAGTATTTT. Translation gives CASSLIADTQYF.